The present T cell receptor beta chain was sequenced within a study of post-analysis software for immune sequencing data. General study points: Multiple sclerosis was associated with a significant reduction in normalized Chao1 diversity relative to controls. Compared with controls, patients had more of five or six TRBV segments, including TRBV5-6, TRBV5-1 and TRBV20-1. Under F measure analysis, samples from one preparation batch co-clustered strongly.

The CDR3 covers 13 residues. Germline values: CDR1 SGHKS, CDR2 YYEKEE (reference sequence). Points on this clonotype: The antigen is not known. An end of the junction differs from the germline gene, which may be a read error.

Unique molecular identifiers had been added to the TCR beta cDNA libraries. A population of about 1 to 11 million T cells gave rise to roughly 0.5 million cDNA molecules. TCRdb re-called the PCR reads through MiXCR, storing one row per CDR3 protein. The sample records 820,000 or so distinct CDR3 sequences, under 70% being singletons. The gene calls are TRBV5-5 and TRBJ2-7, with D possibly being TRBD1 (6 bases). The sequenced sample was blood. This TCR was sampled from a girl between 5 and 17 years old with multiple sclerosis. CDR3 coding DNA: TGCGCCAGCAGGCCGGACACAGGGAACGAGCAGTACTTC. Its protein is CASRPDTGNEQYF.